This entry describes one TCR beta chain. The data were taken from a study of blood T cell repertoires in COVID-19. Sequenced by immunoSEQ multiplex PCR; TCRdb stores in-frame clones only, minus some. The table records around 190,000 clones, about 82% of them present only once. Germline V CDR1 and CDR2: MNHEY, SVGEGT. Trimming stripped 4 bases from V and 2 bases from J, with 14 bases between. This CDR3 is built from 15 residues. Sequencing input: PBMCs or T cells enriched from blood (not recorded which). The TCR sequence derives from a man in his forties with acute COVID-19. The rearrangement joins TRBV6-2 or TRBV6-3 to TRBJ1-2; a possible D gene is TRBD1 (6 bases). The CDR3 region has the DNA TGTGCCAGCAGTTCCCCTACACAGGGAAACTATGGCTACACCTTC. This sequence encodes CASSSPTQGNYGYTF.